Shown below are 29 T cell receptor beta chains from a single sample sequenced in a study of PD-1 blockade in mismatch repair-deficient tumors. TCRdb's copy holds only in-frame clones and misses some; the assay was immunoSEQ multiplex PCR. The sample includes approximately 37,000 clones, roughly 85% of them seen just once. The specimen was peripheral blood, collected 76 weeks after starting pembrolizumab. All receptors come from an adult with mismatch repair-deficient cancer.

A note on this clone: A read error may account for a junction end that differs from germline. The rearrangement links TRBV5-1 to TRBJ1-1; the D is unclear. The germline gives CDR1 SGHRS, CDR2 YFSETQ. The CDR3 extends over 14 amino acids. This chain's CDR3 is CASSLLGPNTEAFF. The CDR3 DNA reads TGTGCCAGCAGCTTGTTGGGCCCAAACACTGAAGCTTTCTTT. Looking up the rest from reference TRBV5-1 and TRBJ1-1 gives the full variable domain: KAGVTQTPRYLIKTRGQQVTLSCSPISGHRSVSWYQQTPGQGLQFLFEYFSETQRNKGNFPGRFSGRQFSNSRSEMNVSTLELGDSALYLCASSLLGPNTEAFFGQGTRLTVV.

This clone has just a few counts. V gene TRBV27 combines with J gene TRBJ2-5, with 7 positions matching TRBD2. With V trimmed by 5 bases and J by 1 base, 4 bases remained unmatched. This CDR3 region has 14 residues. The germline CDR1 and CDR2 sequences are MNHEY and SMNVEV (reference sequence). DNA for the CDR3: TGTGCCAGCAGTCGGGACTACTCCCAAGAGACCCAGTACTTC. Its translation: CASSRDYSQETQYF.

The chain carries TRBV7-3 and TRBJ2-1; 7 bases are a match to TRBD2. The germline V gene encodes CDR1 SGHTA and CDR2 FQGTGA. The CDR3 loop spans 15 amino acids. V lost 0 bases, J lost 4 bases, and 3 bases stayed unmatched. CDR3: CASSLTGSGYNEQFF. CDR3 in DNA: TGTGCCAGCAGCTTAACGGGTAGCGGGTACAATGAGCAGTTCTTC.

The chain couples TRBV9 to TRBJ2-3; 7 bases agree with TRBD2. The CDR3 is made up of 16 amino acids. Per the germline V gene, CDR1 is SGDLS and CDR2 is YYNGEE. V gave up 0 bases and J gave up 1 base; unmatched junction bases: 5. The CDR3 nucleotides are TGTGCCAGCAGCGTAGTGCCTAGCGGACGCACAGATACGCAGTATTTT. Protein sequence: CASSVVPSGRTDTQYF. Full variable domain (remainder filled in from reference TRBV9 and TRBJ2-3): DSGVTQTPKHLITATGQRVTLRCSPRSGDLSVYWYQQSLDQGLQFLIQYYNGEERAKGNILERFSAQQFPDLHSELNLSSLELGDSALYFCASSVVPSGRTDTQYFGPGTRLTVL.

The chain uses TRBV29-1 and TRBJ1-4; D is uncertain. V was shortened by 3 bases and J by 7 bases, with 9 bases between the two germline ends. This CDR3 comprises 12 residues. Germline CDR1 is SQVTM and CDR2 is ANQGSEA. In DNA form, the CDR3 reads TGCAGCGTTGAGACCCCCTCTGAAAAACTGTTTTTT. It encodes CSVETPSEKLFF.

The chain recombines TRBV7-2 with TRBJ2-2, with 8 bases identical to TRBD2. Germline assignment: CDR1 SGHTA and CDR2 FQGNSA. The J segment lost 3 bases and the V segment lost 0 bases, leaving 0 bases of the junction unmatched. This CDR3 comprises 15 residues. DNA of the CDR3: TGTGCCAGCAGCTTAGCTAGCGGGGACACCGGGGAGCTGTTTTTT. It yields the protein CASSLASGDTGELFF. Filled out from reference TRBV7-2 and TRBJ2-2, the complete variable domain reads GAGVSQSPSNKVTEKGKDVELRCDPISGHTALYWYRQSLGQGLEFLIYFQGNSAPDKSGLPSDRFSAERTGGSVSTLTIQRTQQEDSAVYLCASSLASGDTGELFFGEGSRLTVL.

This clone was picked up one time. This chain uses TRBV5-1 with TRBJ2-7, with D perhaps assigned TRBD1 or TRBD2 (5 bases each). This CDR3 has 15 residues. The germline V gene encodes CDR1 SGHRS and CDR2 YFSETQ. The V gene lost 0 bases and the J gene lost 5 bases, with 15 bases spanning the gap. This CDR3 is CASSLEGTNSHEQYF. In DNA, the CDR3 is TGCGCCAGCAGCTTGGAAGGGACGAATTCCCACGAGCAGTACTTC.

The rearrangement uses TRBV6-1 and TRBJ1-2; D gene uncertain. The V gene lost 2 bases and the J gene lost 1 base, with 8 bases spanning the gap. The germline V gene encodes CDR1 MNHNS and CDR2 SASEGT. The CDR3 is 14 residues long. The CDR3 is CASSETAFNYGYTF. In DNA, the CDR3 is TGTGCCAGCAGTGAAACCGCTTTTAACTATGGCTACACCTTC.

The chain links TRBV20-1 to TRBJ1-1; maybe TRBD1 (5 bases). The CDR3 runs 10 residues. V dropped 6 bases and J dropped 4 bases, with 6 bases sitting between them. Germline loops: CDR1 DFQATT, CDR2 SNEGSKA (reference sequence). This CDR3 reads CSAGGTEAFF. The CDR3 DNA reads as TGCAGTGCGGGGGGCACTGAAGCTTTCTTT.

Written as DNA, the CDR3 is TGTGCCACCCCGAAGAAGCGGAGGGGGTACACAGATACGCAGTATTTT. This gives the protein CATPKKRRGYTDTQYF. The V and J genes are TRBV21-1 and TRBJ2-3. TRBV21-1 constitutes a pseudogene. There are 16 residues in the CDR3.

The chain is built from TRBV19 and TRBJ2-3; D may be TRBD2 (5 bases). V was trimmed by 5 bases and J by 4 bases, leaving 13 bases between them. The CDR3 extends over 14 amino acids. The germline gives CDR1 LNHDA, CDR2 SQIVND (reference sequence). CDR3 coding DNA: TGTGCCAGTAGTGCGAGGGCAGAGGCAGATACGCAGTATTTT. This sequence encodes CASSARAEADTQYF.

The rearrangement uses TRBV4-1 and TRBJ2-7, with a tentative D call TRBD2 (6 bases). Trimming removed 4 bases from V and 3 bases from J, with 16 bases in between. The CDR3 length is 15 residues. CDR1 and CDR2 from the germline V gene are MGHRA and YSYEKL. CDR3 nucleotides: TGCGCCAGCAGCCTAGACAATCTAGCGCACTACGAGCAGTACTTC. Amino acids: CASSLDNLAHYEQYF.

V is TRBV7-9 and J is TRBJ2-7; D ambiguous. V was pared by 5 bases and J by 7 bases, with 9 bases between. Germline CDR1 is SEHNR and CDR2 is FQNEAQ (reference sequence). CDR3 length: 11 amino acids. The CDR3 spells CASSIEREQYF. For the CDR3, the DNA is TGTGCCAGCAGCATCGAACGGGAGCAGTACTTC.

The rearrangement joins TRBV6-5 to TRBJ1-1; maybe TRBD1 (6 bases). The CDR3 sequence is 11 residues long. In germline, CDR1 is MNHEY, CDR2 SVGAGI. V was shortened by 5 bases and J by 11 bases, with 12 bases between the two germline ends. In nucleotides, the CDR3 is TGTGCCAGCAGTATAACAGGGAAGGCTTTCTTT. It yields the protein CASSITGKAFF.

V is TRBV10-3 and J is TRBJ2-1; 7 positions match TRBD2. With 4 bases clipped from V and 5 bases from J, the junction kept 2 bases outside the gene matches. Germline-derived CDR1 and CDR2 are ENHRY and SYGVKD. The CDR3 runs 13 residues. CDR3 amino acids: CAISVLADNEQFF. The CDR3 nucleotides are TGTGCCATCAGTGTCCTAGCGGACAATGAGCAGTTCTTC.

V usage is TRBV19 and J usage is TRBJ2-1, with no clear D. Germline V gives CDR1 LNHDA, CDR2 SQIVND (reference sequence). The V and J ends lost 5 bases and 5 bases respectively, with 10 bases between them. The CDR3 sequence is 13 residues long. CDR3 region: CASSPLGNNEQFF. The CDR3 DNA sequence: TGTGCCAGTAGTCCCCTAGGGAACAATGAGCAGTTCTTC.

For this clone: Mismatch with germline at one junction end may stem from a read error. CDR3 amino acids: CASSPSSYNEQFF. In DNA form, the CDR3 reads TGTGCTAGCAGCCCAAGTTCCTACAATGAGCAGTTCTTC. The J gene is TRBJ2-1, the V gene TRBV7-7; D is unclear. Germline V lookup: CDR1 SSHAT, CDR2 FNYEAQ (reference sequence). This CDR3 region has 13 residues.

CDR3 protein: CASSVFGTGENIQYF. Here the CDR3 DNA reads TGTGCCAGCAGCGTATTCGGGACAGGGGAAAACATTCAGTACTTC. The rearrangement uses TRBV9 and TRBJ2-4, with TRBD1 identical over 10 bases. CDR1 SGDLS and CDR2 YYNGEE come from the germline V gene. V was clipped by 1 base and J by 5 bases; unmatched bases: 3. The CDR3 spans 15 residues.

The chain recombines TRBV11-2 with TRBJ2-7, with 11 bases identical to TRBD2. The germline V gene encodes CDR1 SGHAT and CDR2 FQNNGV. CDR3 size: 17 residues. Unmatched junction bases numbered 7, after V lost 1 base and J lost 2 bases. CDR3 coding DNA: TGTGCCAGCAGCTTAGGACTAGCGGGAATAAAAGCCTACGAGCAGTACTTC. Translated, it gives CASSLGLAGIKAYEQYF.

The chain has TRBV7-2 and TRBJ2-3; D remains ambiguous. CDR3 length: 14 amino acids. In germline, CDR1 is SGHTA, CDR2 FQGNSA. V was cut by 2 bases and J by 6 bases, with 12 bases left in between. CDR3 amino acids: CASSLLLSGDTQYF. The CDR3 coding sequence is TGTGCCAGCAGCTTATTACTCTCCGGGGATACGCAGTATTTT.

V is TRBV7-8 and J is TRBJ2-7; D gene unclear. CDR1 and CDR2 from the germline V gene are SGHVS and FQNEAQ. V gave up 2 bases and J gave up 5 bases, with 4 bases separating them. The CDR3 runs to 11 residues. CDR3 DNA sequence: TGTGCCAGCAGCTTATTCGACGAGCAGTACTTC. It yields the protein CASSLFDEQYF.

This clone was observed a single time. The chain employs TRBV5-1 and TRBJ2-1; 9 bases are a match to TRBD2. V trimming: 1 base; J trimming: 7 bases; junction bases outside the gene matches: 3. CDR3 length equals 14 residues. The germline V gene has CDR1 SGHRS and CDR2 YFSETQ. The CDR3 DNA is TGCGCCAGCAGCTTGTGGACTAGCGAAAATGAGCAGTTCTTC. The encoded protein is CASSLWTSENEQFF.

This chain joins TRBV7-9 and TRBJ1-1; D unclear. Germline assignment: CDR1 SEHNR and CDR2 FQNEAQ (reference sequence). CDR3 length: 14 residues. The V and J ends lost 5 bases and 4 bases respectively, with 14 bases between them. CDR3 DNA sequence: TGTGCCAGCAGCCGAGCTACAGTCGGCACTGAAGCTTTCTTT. This codes for CASSRATVGTEAFF.

This chain links TRBV5-1 with TRBJ1-4, with D maybe TRBD1 (5 bases). The CDR3 extends over 15 amino acids. CDR1 and CDR2 from the germline V gene are SGHRS and YFSETQ. Trimming stripped 2 bases from V and 5 bases from J, with 13 bases between. The CDR3 DNA reads as TGCGCCAGCAGCTTTTTTGTAGGGGAAAATGAAAAACTGTTTTTT. Its translation is CASSFFVGENEKLFF.

This rearrangement joins TRBV19 to TRBJ1-2; 11 bases fit TRBD1. V was clipped by 6 bases and J by 7 bases; unmatched bases: 7. CDR1 LNHDA and CDR2 SQIVND come from the germline V gene (reference sequence). The CDR3 runs 14 residues. CDR3 protein: CASRSGQGAGGYTF. CDR3 bases: TGTGCCAGTAGATCTGGACAGGGGGCGGGTGGCTACACCTTC.

This chain joins TRBV27 and TRBJ1-4; no reliable D call. The CDR3 extends over 13 amino acids. Trimming pared 3 bases from V and 8 bases from J, leaving 10 bases between. Germline assignment: CDR1 MNHEY and CDR2 SMNVEV (reference sequence). Here the CDR3 reads CASSFQSREKLFF. As DNA, the CDR3 is TGTGCCAGCAGTTTTCAGTCTCGAGAAAAACTGTTTTTT.

This chain's CDR3 is CASSDFSIGLDEKLFF. CDR3 nucleotide sequence: TGTGCCAGCAGTGATTTTTCTATTGGGTTGGACGAAAAACTGTTTTTT. The V gene is TRBV25-1, the J gene TRBJ1-4; the D is unclear. V lost 3 bases and J 8 bases, leaving 19 bases between the germline ends. CDR1 and CDR2 (germline): MGHDK, SYGVNS. The CDR3 is made up of 16 amino acids.

This chain connects TRBV4-3 to TRBJ2-1; D gene unclear. V lost 0 bases and J lost 0, with 12 bases in between. Germline-derived CDR1 and CDR2 are LGHNA and YSLEER. The CDR3 extends over 17 amino acids. CDR3 DNA sequence: TGCGCCAGCAGCCAAGATCCCGGTCCCAGCTCCTACAATGAGCAGTTCTTC. It specifies CASSQDPGPSSYNEQFF.

The rearrangement links TRBV27 to TRBJ2-7; 7 bases match TRBD1. CDR1 and CDR2 (germline): MNHEY, SMNVEV (reference sequence). J gave up 0 bases and V 7 bases, and 9 bases lay outside the gene matches. This CDR3 spans 15 amino acids. CDR3 sequence (DNA): TGTGCCAGCAAAAACAGGGGCCTTAACTCCTACGAGCAGTACTTC. This gives the protein CASKNRGLNSYEQYF.